A single sample is the source of the 10 T cell receptor beta chains below, sequenced in a study of vaccination effects on CD4 cells after COVID-19. Upon completion of around eleven days in culture, CD4+ T cells were isolated. Their antigen targets remain unknown. TCRdb's table, derived via immunoSEQ multiplex PCR, lists solely in-frame clones and lacks some. The top ten clones hold 5% to 6.5% of a sample with about 48,000 clones, 65% to 80% of them seen once. Here the sequenced sample was CD4+ T cells from PBMCs cultured without peptide, taken before COVID-19 vaccination. The receptors were gathered from a human donor who received a COVID-19 vaccine.

The rearrangement joins TRBV29-1 to TRBJ2-1; 10 nucleotides align to TRBD2. The CDR3 spans 15 residues. Germline values: CDR1 SQVTM, CDR2 ANQGSEA. V lost 8 bases, J lost 7 bases, and 14 bases stayed unmatched. The CDR3 loop reads CSSTTAGGVLNEQFF. In DNA form, the CDR3 reads TGCAGCTCTACCACAGCGGGAGGGGTCTTGAATGAGCAGTTCTTC.

As DNA, the CDR3 is TGTGCCAGTAGCCGGGACCAAGTCTCCTACGAGCAGTACTTC. Translated, it gives CASSRDQVSYEQYF. This chain uses TRBV19 with TRBJ2-7, with D possibly being TRBD1 or TRBD2 (5 bases each). Germline V gene lookup returns CDR1 LNHDA and CDR2 SQIVND (reference sequence). This CDR3 is 14 amino acids long. The V and J ends lost 6 bases and 0 bases respectively, with 12 bases between them.

The chain joins TRBV18 to TRBJ1-3; 8 bases fit TRBD1. Germline values: CDR1 KGHSH, CDR2 LQKENI. Trimming took 8 bases from V and 2 from J; bases not matched to a gene: 5. This CDR3 comprises 14 residues. DNA for the CDR3: TGTGCCAGCGGAACAGGGGGTGCTGGAAACACCATATATTTT. Its translation is CASGTGGAGNTIYF.

The DNA for the CDR3 is TGTGCCAGCAGATCCCGGGACCTTGACATTCAGTACTTC. This sequence encodes CASRSRDLDIQYF. The chain has TRBV6-6 and TRBJ2-4, with D possibly called TRBD1 or TRBD2 (5 bases each). The CDR3 has 13 residues. V lost 6 bases and J lost 8, with 14 bases in between. Germline lookup yields CDR1 MNHNY and CDR2 SVGAGI (reference sequence).

The J gene is TRBJ2-7, the V gene TRBV2; 14 bases are a match to TRBD2. Trimming at V came to 5 bases and at J to 7 bases, leaving 7 bases not matched to a gene. In germline, CDR1 is SNHLY, CDR2 FYNNEI. The CDR3 consists of 15 residues. As DNA, the CDR3 is TGTGCCAGCAGTACTCGGACTAGCGGGGGGATGGAGCAGTACTTC. This codes for CASSTRTSGGMEQYF.

The V and J genes are TRBV6-6 and TRBJ1-1; D gene ambiguous. With 5 bases removed from V and 1 base from J, the gap between germline ends came to 11 bases. The CDR3 extends over 14 amino acids. The V gene's germline CDR1 is MNHNY and CDR2 SVGAGI (reference sequence). The CDR3 DNA is TGTGCCAGCAGTGTCTCGGACGGGAACACTGAAGCTTTCTTT. Residues: CASSVSDGNTEAFF.

The V gene is TRBV5-4, the J gene TRBJ2-7; tentatively, D is TRBD1 (6 bases). The ends were cut back, 4 bases at V and 9 bases at J, with 17 bases in the middle. This CDR3 has 13 residues. Germline lookup yields CDR1 SGHNT and CDR2 YYREEE (reference sequence). The CDR3: CASSHRDMGAQYF. CDR3 coding DNA: TGTGCCAGCAGCCACCGGGATATGGGGGCGCAGTACTTC.

V and J are TRBV7-9 and TRBJ1-6, with 7 nucleotides matching TRBD1. CDR3 length: 16 residues. Per the germline V gene, CDR1 is SEHNR and CDR2 is FQNEAQ (reference sequence). V gave up 5 bases and J gave up 8 bases; unmatched junction bases: 12. For the CDR3, the DNA is TGTGCCAGCAGCCCAACCCGACAGGGTGGGCATTCACCCCTCCACTTT. It encodes CASSPTRQGGHSPLHF.

This clone has a handful of counts. V and J are TRBV5-4 and TRBJ1-6; no definite D call. Germline CDR1 and CDR2: SGHNT and YYREEE (reference sequence). The CDR3 contains 16 residues. Trimming removed 2 bases from V and 7 bases from J, with 16 bases in between. CDR3 in DNA: TGTGCCAGCAGCTTCGACGGACGAACGGGGAATTCACCCCTCCACTTT. Translated: CASSFDGRTGNSPLHF.

V is TRBV5-1 and J is TRBJ2-7; TRBD1 is a possible D gene (6 bases). CDR1 and CDR2 (germline): SGHRS, YFSETQ. The CDR3 totals 15 residues. The V gene lost 0 bases and the J gene lost 2 bases, with 12 bases spanning the gap. CDR3 amino acids: CASSLGQDTPYEQYF. The CDR3 coding sequence is TGCGCCAGCAGCTTGGGACAGGACACGCCCTACGAGCAGTACTTC.